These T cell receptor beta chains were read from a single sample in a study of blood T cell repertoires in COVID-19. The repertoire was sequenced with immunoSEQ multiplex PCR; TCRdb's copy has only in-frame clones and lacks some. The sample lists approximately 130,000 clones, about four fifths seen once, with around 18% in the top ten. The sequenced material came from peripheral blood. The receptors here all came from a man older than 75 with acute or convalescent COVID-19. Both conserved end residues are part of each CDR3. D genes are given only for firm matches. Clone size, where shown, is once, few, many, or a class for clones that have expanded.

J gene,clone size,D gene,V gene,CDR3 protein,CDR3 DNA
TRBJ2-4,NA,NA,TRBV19,CASSTPLGLGGDVAKNIQYF,TGTGCCAGTAGTACGCCCCTCGGTCTGGGGGGTGACGTAGCCAAAAACATTCAGTACTTC
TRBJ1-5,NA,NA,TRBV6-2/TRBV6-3,CASSNGGPQHF,TGTGCCAGCAGCAACGGCGGGCCCCAGCATTTT
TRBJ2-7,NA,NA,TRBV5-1,CASTLQGAHMEQYF,TGCGCCAGCACCTTACAAGGGGCCCATATGGAGCAGTACTTC
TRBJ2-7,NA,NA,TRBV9,CASSVGSGQLSEQYF,TGTGCCAGCAGCGTCGGTAGTGGACAACTATCCGAGCAGTACTTC
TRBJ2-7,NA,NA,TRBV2,CASSTGFSRTYEQYF,TGTGCCAGCAGCACAGGGTTCTCCCGAACCTACGAGCAGTACTTC
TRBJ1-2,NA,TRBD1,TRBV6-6,CASRTARDSNYGYTF,TGTGCCAGCAGAACCGCCCGGGACAGCAACTATGGCTACACCTTC
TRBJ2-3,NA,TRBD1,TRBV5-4,CASSRPGQGGTDTQYF,TGTGCCAGCAGTAGACCGGGACAGGGGGGCACAGATACGCAGTATTTT
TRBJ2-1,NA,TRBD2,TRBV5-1,CASSYLVGGDEQFF,TGCGCCAGCAGCTATCTCGTTGGGGGGGACGAGCAGTTCTTC
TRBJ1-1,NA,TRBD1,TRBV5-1,CASSSTGGRNTEAFF,TGCGCCAGCAGCTCGACAGGGGGTCGAAACACTGAAGCTTTCTTT
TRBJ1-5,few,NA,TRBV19,CASSQMGGDQPQHF,TGTGCCAGTAGCCAAATGGGGGGAGATCAGCCCCAGCATTTT
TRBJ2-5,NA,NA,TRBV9,CASSVATLGRGETQYF,TGTGCCAGCAGCGTAGCTACTTTGGGCAGGGGAGAGACCCAGTACTTC
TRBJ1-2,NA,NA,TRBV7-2,CASIKNGGPGYGYTF,TGTGCCAGCATTAAGAATGGAGGGCCTGGCTATGGCTACACCTTC
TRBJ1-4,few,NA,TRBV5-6,CASSSKKSGYEKLFF,TGTGCCAGCAGTTCGAAGAAATCAGGGTATGAAAAACTGTTTTTT
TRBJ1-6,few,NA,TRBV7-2,CASSPYGLGDSPLHF,TGTGCCAGCAGCCCTTACGGGCTCGGGGATTCACCCCTCCACTTT
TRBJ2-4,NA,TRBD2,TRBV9,CASSEGPAGASLAKNIQYF,TGTGCCAGCAGCGAAGGACCAGCGGGGGCCTCCTTAGCCAAAAACATTCAGTACTTC
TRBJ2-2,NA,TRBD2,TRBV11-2,CASSARYQSGGNTGELFF,TGTGCCAGCAGCGCCCGATACCAGAGCGGGGGTAACACCGGGGAGCTGTTTTTT
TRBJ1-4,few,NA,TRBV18,CASSPISGEKLFF,TGTGCCAGCTCACCGATAAGTGGCGAAAAACTGTTTTTT
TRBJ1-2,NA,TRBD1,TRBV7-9,CASSPASPGQGAKYYGYTF,TGTGCCAGCAGCCCAGCGTCTCCGGGACAGGGGGCAAAATATTATGGCTACACCTTC
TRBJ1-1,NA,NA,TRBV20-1,CSASPSNTEAFF,TGCAGTGCTAGTCCGTCGAACACTGAAGCTTTCTTT
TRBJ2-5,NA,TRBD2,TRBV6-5,CASSYSSGAWETQYF,TGTGCCAGCAGTTATTCTAGCGGGGCTTGGGAGACCCAGTACTTC
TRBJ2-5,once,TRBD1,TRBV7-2,CASSSRQGRETQYF,TGTGCCAGCAGCTCCCGACAGGGACGAGAGACCCAGTACTTC
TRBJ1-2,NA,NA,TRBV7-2,CASSPPGYGGYTF,TGTGCCAGCAGCCCCCCAGGGTACGGTGGCTACACCTTC
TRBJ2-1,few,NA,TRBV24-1,CATSDPGVTYNEQFF,TGTGCCACCAGTGACCCGGGGGTCACCTACAATGAGCAGTTCTTC
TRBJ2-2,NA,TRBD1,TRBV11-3,CASSPRTGRKTGELFF,TGTGCCAGCAGCCCACGGACAGGGCGAAAGACCGGGGAGCTGTTTTTT
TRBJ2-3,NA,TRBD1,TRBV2,CASINRGRKDTQYF,TGTGCCAGCATAAACAGGGGTCGCAAAGATACGCAGTATTTT
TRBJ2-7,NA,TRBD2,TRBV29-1,CSVAGTTTLEQYF,TGCAGCGTTGCGGGGACTACCACTCTCGAGCAGTACTTC
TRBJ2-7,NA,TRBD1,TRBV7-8,CASSLVGGRSSYEQYF,TGTGCCAGCAGCTTAGTAGGGGGCAGAAGCTCCTACGAGCAGTACTTC
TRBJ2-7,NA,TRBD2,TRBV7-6,CASSLTSGVSYEQYF,TGTGCCAGCAGCTTAACTAGCGGGGTCTCCTACGAGCAGTACTTC
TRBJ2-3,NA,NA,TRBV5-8,CASSLEDSTDTQYF,TGTGCCAGCAGCTTGGAGGACTCCACAGATACGCAGTATTTT
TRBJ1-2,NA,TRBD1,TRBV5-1,CASSSVDTGVGGYTF,TGCGCCAGCAGCTCAGTAGATACAGGGGTGGGCGGCTACACCTTC
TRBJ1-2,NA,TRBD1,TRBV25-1,CASSEGQLYGYTF,TGTGCCAGCAGTGAGGGACAGCTCTATGGCTACACCTTC
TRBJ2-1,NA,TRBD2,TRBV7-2,CASSLKGTSGGSYNEQFF,TGTGCCAGCAGCTTAAAGGGGACTAGCGGGGGGTCTTACAATGAGCAGTTCTTC
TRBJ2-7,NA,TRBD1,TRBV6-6,CASSYSTGGPYEQYF,TGTGCCAGCAGTTACTCGACAGGGGGTCCCTACGAGCAGTACTTC
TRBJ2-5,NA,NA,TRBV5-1,CASSLTSRSETQYF,TGCGCCAGCAGCTTAACTAGCCGCTCAGAGACCCAGTACTTC
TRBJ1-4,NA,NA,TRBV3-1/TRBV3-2,CASSQQAQGGKLFF,TGTGCCAGCAGCCAACAGGCACAGGGTGGAAAACTGTTTTTT
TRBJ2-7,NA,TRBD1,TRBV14,CASSPLGGQGYEQYF,TGTGCCAGCAGCCCCTTGGGGGGACAGGGCTACGAGCAGTACTTC
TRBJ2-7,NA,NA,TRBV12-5,CASGSPPGGPTWEQYF,TGTGCTAGTGGTTCCCCCCCCGGGGGGCCGACGTGGGAGCAGTACTTC